Here is one TCR beta chain with its context. This clone showed up just once. It has no known antigen specificity. No base qualities exist here, and no much larger clone lies one base off it. The immunoSEQ Assay, a bias-controlled multiplex PCR, was used to amplify TCRbeta CDR3 regions from genomic DNA. The authors processed their data as follows. Within the assay, amplification of reference gene primers was used to estimate how many nucleated cells each sample contained. Sequence reads were collapsed and filtered to measure the absolute abundance of every unique TCRbeta CDR3 rearrangement. For each sample, productive Simpson clonality was calculated by taking the square root of Simpson's diversity index across productive rearrangements. TCRdb retrieved this table from immuneACCESS and kept in-frame rearrangements only. Not all clones are present; in checked studies, unresolved V genes account for under half, and no reason is known for the remainder. D and trimming were read from the DNA, whereas the V and J calls and clone size are those reported in that table. The table for this sample lists some 430,000 clones; roughly 87% of them were counted only once. About 0.63% of the sample goes to the ten largest clones.

The entry originates in a study of blood T cell repertoires in COVID-19 (dated by TCRdb to about 2020). Turning to the overall study: The collaborator samples originated in the United States, Italy and Spain and spanned the acute and convalescent phases of COVID-19. The repertoires were made available in a free public database intended to serve as a resource for research on the immune response to SARS-CoV-2. A de-identified subject ID, COVID-19 status, age in years and sex were almost always included in the sample metadata. The prospective study material was composed of cDNA or gDNA derived from T cells, B-cell-depleted T cells, or PBMCs. Deeply sampled blood TCRbeta repertoires from subjects exposed to, actively infected with, or recovered from COVID-19 were included in the dataset. Where HLA class I and class II types were available, the types were taken from metadata supplied by the sample provider, not from assay-based typing. The samples were drawn from two sources: the first 160 participants of the ongoing ImmuneRACE study, and 1,200 or so subjects contributed by 6 global collaborators.

Measured from the cysteine to the phenylalanine, the CDR3 is 12 residues long. The DNA shown is the 36-base CDR3, in frame from base 1. V is reduced by 3 bases and J by 7 bases, leaving a spacing of 9 bases between them. Participants in the prospective study were aged 18 to 89 years, lived in 24 United States geographic areas, and enrolled through a virtual design. Cohort assignment in the prospective study relied on participant-reported clinical history from a screening survey and a study questionnaire. For ImmuneRACE Cohort 3, a participant was defined as recovered based on two consecutive negative NP/OP PCR tests, clearance by a healthcare professional, or resolution of symptoms. Mobile phlebotomists in the prospective study collected whole blood, serum and a nasopharyngeal or oropharyngeal swab from every participant. Additional blood draws and questionnaires over an approximately two-month period could optionally be provided by prospective study participants. Before DNA extraction, blood samples from the prospective study were shipped at room temperature or frozen.

Findings and caveats that apply to the study as a whole: Clinical and demographic metadata were provided uncurated, with the amount varying by source and participant.

The TCR originated in a man younger than 35 who had recovered from COVID-19. The sample taken for sequencing was PBMCs or T cells enriched from blood (not recorded which). The chain is made from TRBV12-3 or TRBV12-4 and TRBJ1-1; the D gene cannot be named for sure. The CDR3 here reads CASSFPGNEAFF. The nucleotide sequence reads as follows: TGTGCCAGCAGTTTTCCCGGGAATGAAGCTTTCTTT.